What follows are 17 T cell receptor beta chains derived from one specimen sequenced in a study of breast tumors, draining lymph nodes, adjacent tissues. Each CDR3 protein is one row after TCRdb ran MiXCR on the multiplex PCR reads. The sample lists 200,000 to 250,000 distinct CDR3 sequences, 32% occurring once. The lymph nodes were axillary draining lymph nodes from breast cancer patients. The specimen was axillary lymph node tissue. The receptors were gathered from a female donor with breast cancer. Some clones in this sample may be carry-over from other donors' samples.

In this sample, this clonotype turned up once. The chain employs TRBV20-1 and TRBJ1-2; 10 bases align to TRBD1. CDR1 DFQATT and CDR2 SNEGSKA come from the germline V gene (reference sequence). After removal of 6 bases from V and 3 bases from J, the junction contained 16 bases not matched to a gene. This CDR3 region has 17 residues. CDR3 protein: CSAVRDRGETQYYGYTF. DNA of the CDR3: TGCAGTGCGGTCCGGGACAGGGGAGAGACCCAGTACTATGGCTACACCTTC.

The sample holds many counts of this clonotype. This sequence joins TRBV11-3 and TRBJ2-2, with D unresolved. The CDR3 length is 13 residues. CDR1 and CDR2 (germline): SGHNT, YENEEA. Trimming shortened V by 1 base and J by 1 base, and 1 base separated the two germline ends. DNA of the CDR3: TGTGCCAGCAGCTTAGTGAACACCGGGGAGCTGTTTTTT. Amino acids: CASSLVNTGELFF.

This clonotype has a handful of counts. This chain connects TRBV28 to TRBJ1-5, with 7 nucleotides matching TRBD1. With V trimmed by 1 base and J by 0 bases, 15 bases remained unmatched. This CDR3 comprises 20 residues. Germline V gene data show CDR1 as MDHEN and CDR2 as SYDVKM. CDR3 residues: CASSLSVSAQGGISNQPQHF. The CDR3 DNA is TGTGCCAGCAGTTTATCCGTTTCCGCGCAGGGGGGGATTAGCAATCAGCCCCAGCATTTT.

This clonotype has more than one count but fewer than ten. The V call is TRBV2, the J call TRBJ2-1, with 9 positions matching TRBD2. With 6 bases clipped from V and 3 bases from J, the junction kept 6 bases outside the gene matches. This CDR3 is 15 amino acids long. Germline V CDR1 and CDR2: SNHLY, FYNNEI. CDR3 sequence reads: CASSRLAAGYNEQFF. In nucleotides, the CDR3 is TGTGCCAGCAGCAGACTAGCGGCCGGCTACAATGAGCAGTTCTTC. Complete variable domain (other parts from reference TRBV2 and TRBJ2-1): EPEVTQTPSHQVTQMGQEVILRCVPISNHLYFYWYRQILGQKVEFLVSFYNNEISEKSEIFDDQFSVERPDGSNFTLKIRSTKLEDSAMYFCASSRLAAGYNEQFFGPGTRLTVL.

This clonotype turned up a few times. This chain links TRBV3-1 with TRBJ2-6; unclear D gene. CDR3 length equals 15 residues. V was pared by 7 bases and J by 0 bases, with 10 bases between. Germline assignment: CDR1 LGHDT and CDR2 YNNKEL (reference sequence). The CDR3 loop reads CASTRSGSGANVLTF. CDR3 in DNA: TGTGCCAGCACCCGATCAGGCTCTGGGGCCAACGTCCTGACTTTC.

The chain couples TRBV29-1 to TRBJ2-5, with D possibly TRBD2 on 6 matching bases. The CDR3 loop spans 11 amino acids. CDR1 and CDR2 (germline): SQVTM, ANQGSEA. Between the trimmed V and J ends, which lost 4 bases and 4 bases, there was a span of 7 bases. The DNA of the CDR3 is TGCAGCGTTGGGGAGGCAGAGACCCAGTACTTC. It specifies CSVGEAETQYF.

Ten or more counts support this clonotype. The gene calls are TRBV4-3 and TRBJ1-5; D uncertain. V was pared by 0 bases and J by 3 bases, with 6 bases between. The germline V gene encodes CDR1 LGHNA and CDR2 YSLEER. There are 14 residues in the CDR3. CDR3 in amino acids: CASSQDRTNQPQHF. CDR3 in DNA: TGCGCCAGCAGCCAAGATAGGACCAATCAGCCCCAGCATTTT.

In this sample, this clonotype turned up many times. This rearrangement joins TRBV24-1 to TRBJ2-1; 8 bases map to TRBD2. With 9 bases clipped from V and 6 bases from J, the junction kept 18 bases outside the gene matches. The CDR3 sequence is 17 residues long. Germline lookup yields CDR1 KGHDR and CDR2 SFDVKD. This CDR3 is CATGAGVLAGGPNEQFF. CDR3 nucleotide sequence: TGTGCCACCGGCGCAGGGGTTCTCGCGGGAGGCCCCAATGAGCAGTTCTTC.

Only a few counts were recorded for this clonotype. This may be a read error: a much more frequent sequence differs by one nucleotide. The J gene is TRBJ2-7, the V gene TRBV20-1, with D perhaps matching TRBD2 (5 bases). The germline gives CDR1 DFQATT, CDR2 SNEGSKA (reference sequence). CDR3 size: 14 residues. The CDR3 protein is CSASRGPTSSEQYF. Written as DNA, the CDR3 is TGCAGTGCTAGTCGGGGTCCTACCTCCTCCGAGCAGTACTTC.

V gene TRBV18 combines with J gene TRBJ2-3; D uncertain. The CDR3 totals 15 residues. The V gene lost 6 bases and the J gene lost 0 bases, with 13 bases spanning the gap. The germline V gene has CDR1 KGHSH and CDR2 LQKENI. CDR3 in amino acids: CASSLDPTSTDTQYF. CDR3 coding DNA: TGTGCCAGCTCCTTGGACCCCACTAGCACAGATACGCAGTATTTT.

This clonotype has at least ten counts. This chain uses TRBV4-2 with TRBJ2-4; perhaps TRBD1 as D (5 bases). CDR3 length: 15 residues. Between the trimmed V and J ends, which lost 1 base and 0 bases, there was a span of 7 bases. From germline, CDR1 is LGHNA and CDR2 YNFKEQ. CDR3 DNA: TGTGCCAGCAGCCAAGTGACAGTAGCCAAAAACATTCAGTACTTC. The encoded protein is CASSQVTVAKNIQYF.

This clonotype appeared many times. The chain has TRBV6-2 or TRBV6-3 and TRBJ2-3; 7 nucleotides align to TRBD2. Germline values: CDR1 MNHEY, CDR2 SVGEGT. Germline trimming cut 6 bases from V and 5 bases from J; bases unmatched to any gene: 14. The CDR3 is 16 residues long. The CDR3 loop reads CASSRAGGGRGDTQYF. CDR3 coding DNA: TGTGCCAGCAGCCGTGCGGGTGGCGGGAGAGGAGATACGCAGTATTTT.

This chain joins TRBV3-1 and TRBJ1-1; unclear D gene. This CDR3 spans 13 amino acids. Germline lookup yields CDR1 LGHDT and CDR2 YNNKEL (reference sequence). The V and J ends lost 6 bases and 6 bases respectively, with 14 bases between them. CDR3 residues: CASRPGSVAEAFF. Written as DNA, the CDR3 is TGTGCCAGCAGGCCGGGATCGGTTGCTGAAGCTTTCTTT.

This clonotype was seen at least ten times. This chain links TRBV19 with TRBJ2-6; no firm D call. Germline assignment: CDR1 LNHDA and CDR2 SQIVND (reference sequence). CDR3 size: 16 residues. With 6 bases removed from V and 1 base from J, the gap between germline ends came to 13 bases. The CDR3 protein is CASSPGRVSGANVLTF. The CDR3, as DNA: TGTGCCAGTAGCCCCGGACGAGTTTCTGGGGCCAACGTCCTGACTTTC.

J is TRBJ2-1 and V is TRBV20-1; 11 bases fit TRBD2. The CDR3 consists of 17 residues. Germline V gene data show CDR1 as DFQATT and CDR2 as SNEGSKA (reference sequence). V was clipped by 1 base and J by 4 bases; unmatched bases: 9. The CDR3 region has the DNA TGCAGTGCTAGAGCTAGCGGGAGGACATTTGGTTACAATGAGCAGTTCTTC. Translating gives CSARASGRTFGYNEQFF.

The V gene is TRBV11-2, the J gene TRBJ2-7, with D perhaps matching TRBD1 (5 bases). V was pared by 1 base and J by 7 bases, with 11 bases between. This CDR3 is 13 amino acids long. Germline CDR1 SGHAT, CDR2 FQNNGV. CDR3 sequence reads: CASSLGRAGEQYF. CDR3 nucleotides: TGTGCCAGCAGCTTAGGCAGGGCAGGTGAGCAGTACTTC. The full variable domain, its missing parts supplied by reference TRBV11-2 and TRBJ2-7, is EAGVAQSPRYKIIEKRQSVAFWCNPISGHATLYWYQQILGQGPKLLIQFQNNGVVDDSQLPKDRFSAERLKGVDSTLKIQPAKLEDSAVYLCASSLGRAGEQYFGPGTRLTVT.

This clonotype came up many times. V is TRBV12-3 or TRBV12-4 and J is TRBJ1-5; 7 nucleotides line up with TRBD1. Trimming took 3 bases from V and 5 from J; bases not matched to a gene: 4. The CDR3 runs 14 residues. The CDR3 protein is CASSFGQGDQPQHF. The DNA for the CDR3 is TGTGCCAGCAGTTTTGGTCAGGGGGATCAGCCCCAGCATTTT.